Each of the 14 T cell receptor beta chains below was sequenced from the same sample in a study of T cells in Graves' hyperthyroidism and ophthalmopathy. TCR beta CDR3 sequences were amplified from RNA transcripts. HTBI primers were the set used in a first-round RT-PCR of the TCR CDR3. TCRdb analysed the multiplex PCR reads with MiXCR anew, one entry per CDR3 protein. The data show about 640,000 distinct CDR3 sequences, around 21% seen once. Source material: blood. These receptors were obtained from a man younger than 45 with Graves' ophthalmopathy.

The chain carries TRBV6-2 or TRBV6-3 and TRBJ2-4; D is perhaps TRBD1 (6 bases). V was trimmed by 7 bases and J by 1 base, leaving 14 bases between them. In germline, CDR1 is MNHEY, CDR2 SVGEGT. The CDR3 contains 15 residues. CDR3 region: CASNQFRGAKNIQYF. CDR3 DNA sequence: TGTGCCAGCAATCAATTTAGGGGGGCCAAAAACATTCAGTACTTC.

This clonotype was observed a few times. The chain couples TRBV7-8 to TRBJ1-5; 7 bases match TRBD1. The V gene's germline CDR1 is SGHVS and CDR2 FQNEAQ. This CDR3 is 19 amino acids long. J gave up 0 bases and V 5 bases, and 16 bases lay outside the gene matches. DNA of the CDR3: TGTGCCAGCAGCCCATCCTATCCGGGACAGCTATATAGCAATCAGCCCCAGCATTTT. Protein: CASSPSYPGQLYSNQPQHF.

This clonotype was observed many times. V usage is TRBV6-1 and J usage is TRBJ1-2; 8 bases map to TRBD1. V lost 7 bases, J lost 8 bases, and 12 bases stayed unmatched. Germline CDR1 is MNHNS and CDR2 is SASEGT. The CDR3 runs 14 residues. The CDR3 reads CASTQDRVSFGYTF. The CDR3 DNA sequence: TGTGCCAGCACCCAGGACAGGGTTTCTTTCGGCTACACCTTC.

This clonotype was recorded many times. The chain links TRBV6-1 to TRBJ2-1, with D perhaps matching TRBD1 or TRBD2 (5 bases each). The CDR3 covers 14 residues. Germline V gene sequence: CDR1 MNHNS, CDR2 SASEGT. V dropped 5 bases and J dropped 4 bases, with 12 bases sitting between them. The CDR3 is CASSPMGVYNEQFF. The CDR3 DNA is TGTGCCAGCAGTCCAATGGGGGTTTACAATGAGCAGTTCTTC.

This clonotype showed up just a few times. J is TRBJ2-4 and V is TRBV6-2 or TRBV6-3; D not certain. The V end lost 4 bases, the J end lost 7 bases, and 14 bases lay between the germline ends. From germline, CDR1 is MNHEY and CDR2 SVGEGT. This CDR3 is built from 14 residues. CDR3 loop: CASSSRALTNIQYF. DNA for the CDR3: TGTGCCAGCAGTTCCCGGGCCTTAACGAACATTCAGTACTTC.

This clonotype was counted between two and nine times. The J gene is TRBJ2-1, the V gene TRBV20-1; TRBD1 agrees at 9 bases. Germline V gene lookup returns CDR1 DFQATT and CDR2 SNEGSKA (reference sequence). The V gene end was trimmed by 7 bases and the J gene end by 1 base; junction bases not matched to a gene: 14. The CDR3 length is 17 residues. This chain's CDR3 is CSVPGTGTRGSYNEQFF. In DNA form, the CDR3 reads TGCAGTGTACCGGGGACAGGGACGAGGGGATCCTACAATGAGCAGTTCTTC.

This clonotype was recorded once. This chain connects TRBV6-1 to TRBJ2-1, with D perhaps TRBD2 (7 bases). V was pared by 8 bases and J by 4 bases, with 12 bases between. The length of the CDR3 is 13 residues. CDR1 MNHNS and CDR2 SASEGT come from the germline V gene. CDR3 nucleotides: TGTGCCAGCGAAGGGGGGGTATACAATGAGCAGTTCTTC. It encodes CASEGGVYNEQFF.

In DNA form, the CDR3 reads TGTGCCAGCAGCTTAGACCTAGCGGGATTGAACACAGATACGCAGTATTTT. It yields the protein CASSLDLAGLNTDTQYF. V is TRBV7-8 and J is TRBJ2-3, with TRBD2 matching over 9 bases. V lost 1 base and J lost 2; bases outside the gene matches: 7. CDR1 and CDR2 (germline): SGHVS, FQNEAQ. This CDR3 is 17 amino acids long.

The sample holds many counts of this clonotype. V is TRBV27 and J is TRBJ2-1; D not resolved. In germline, CDR1 is MNHEY, CDR2 SMNVEV (reference sequence). The CDR3 consists of 15 residues. Trimming shortened V by 3 bases and J by 4 bases, and 13 bases separated the two germline ends. CDR3 sequence reads: CASSFSLPPYNEQFF. The CDR3 DNA is TGTGCCAGCAGTTTTAGCCTTCCACCGTACAATGAGCAGTTCTTC.

This clonotype has more than one count but fewer than ten. The chain carries TRBV4-1 and TRBJ2-5; D remains ambiguous. This CDR3 has 14 amino acids. Germline CDR1 reads MGHRA; CDR2 reads YSYEKL. V was pared by 0 bases and J by 2 bases, with 7 bases between. The CDR3 spells CASSQDELQETQYF. CDR3 in DNA: TGCGCCAGCAGCCAAGATGAACTTCAAGAGACCCAGTACTTC.

This clonotype occurred a few times. The chain recombines TRBV7-8 with TRBJ2-3; no clear D. This CDR3 has 17 amino acids. V was shortened by 1 base and J by 2 bases, with 16 bases between the two germline ends. The germline gives CDR1 SGHVS, CDR2 FQNEAQ. CDR3 DNA sequence: TGTGCCAGCAGCTTAGGGCGCGGTGGGGTTGACACAGATACGCAGTATTTT. Amino acid sequence: CASSLGRGGVDTDTQYF.

This clonotype was seen a handful of times. This clone may be a read error of a much larger clone one base away. The chain joins TRBV30 to TRBJ1-1; no firm D call. CDR1 is GTSNPN, CDR2 SVGIG, per germline (reference sequence). CDR3 length: 14 residues. CDR3 nucleotides: TGTGCCTGGAGTCTGCCGGAGATGTACACTGAAGCTTCCTTT. It is translated as CAWSLPEMYTEASF. Full variable domain (rest looked up from reference TRBV30 and TRBJ1-1): SQTIHQWPATLVQPVGSPLSLECTVEGTSNPNLYWYRQAAGRGLQLLFYSVGIGQISSEVPQNLSASRPQDRQFILSSKKLLLSDSGFYLCAWSLPEMYTEASFGQGTRLTVV.

The chain has TRBV11-2 and TRBJ2-1; D is unclear. Trimming cost V 0 bases and J 8 bases, with 8 bases left between them. The CDR3 consists of 13 residues. The germline V gene has CDR1 SGHAT and CDR2 FQNNGV. The CDR3 coding sequence is TGTGCCAGCAGCTTAGAGGCTGTAGATGAGCAGTTCTTC. It specifies CASSLEAVDEQFF.

This clonotype was picked up many times. The chain links TRBV12-3 or TRBV12-4 to TRBJ2-1, with no clear D. Trimming left V 0 bases short and J 5 bases short, with 8 bases between. The CDR3 spans 14 residues. In DNA form, the CDR3 reads TGTGCCAGCAGTTTAGCGGGGTTTAACAATGAGCAGTTCTTC. Its translation is CASSLAGFNNEQFF.